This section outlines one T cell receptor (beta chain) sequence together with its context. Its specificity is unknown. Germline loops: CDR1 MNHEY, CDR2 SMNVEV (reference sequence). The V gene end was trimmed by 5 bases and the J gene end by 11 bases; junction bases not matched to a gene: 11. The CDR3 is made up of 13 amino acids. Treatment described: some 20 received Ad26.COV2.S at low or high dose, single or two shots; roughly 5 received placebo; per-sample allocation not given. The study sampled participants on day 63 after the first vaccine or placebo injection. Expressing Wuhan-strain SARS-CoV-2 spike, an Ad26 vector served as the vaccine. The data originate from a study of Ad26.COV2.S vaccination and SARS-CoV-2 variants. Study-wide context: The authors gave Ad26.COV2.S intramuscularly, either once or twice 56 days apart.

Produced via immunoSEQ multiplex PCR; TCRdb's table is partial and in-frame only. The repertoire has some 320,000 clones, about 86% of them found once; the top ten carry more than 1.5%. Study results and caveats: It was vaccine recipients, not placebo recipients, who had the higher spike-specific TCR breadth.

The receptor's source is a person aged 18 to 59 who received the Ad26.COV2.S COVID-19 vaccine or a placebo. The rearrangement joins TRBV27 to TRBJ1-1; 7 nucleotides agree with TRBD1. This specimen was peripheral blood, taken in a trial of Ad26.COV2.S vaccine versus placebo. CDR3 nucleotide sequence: TGTGCCAGCAGTAAATGGACAGGCCTGGGGGCTTTCTTT. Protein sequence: CASSKWTGLGAFF.